This T cell receptor beta chain was observed in a study of T cells in Graves' hyperthyroidism and ophthalmopathy. Whole-study findings and limits: Median prediction lead before ophthalmopathy onset was 5 to 7 months with the model. Most thyroid-expanded clonotypes above 0.001 were also found in blood.

The authors took PBMCs from roughly 10 ml fresh peripheral blood. In regard to this clonotype: Its cognate antigen is unknown.

CDR1 and CDR2 (germline): MNHEY, SVGEGT. The V gene lost 7 bases and the J gene lost 9 bases, with 14 bases spanning the gap. The CDR3 has 12 residues. The TCR beta CDR3 regions underwent amplification using RNA transcripts as the source. The HTBI primer set was used in a first-round RT-PCR of the TCR CDR3. A single record per CDR3 protein comes from TCRdb applying MiXCR to the multiplex PCR reads. The table lists some 500,000 distinct CDR3 sequences, around 14% of them singletons. The J gene is TRBJ2-3, the V gene TRBV6-2 or TRBV6-3, with D unclear. Sequences were obtained from blood. This TCR came from a woman between 18 and 29 years old with Graves' hyperthyroidism. The CDR3 reads CASKTYLETQYF. The DNA of the CDR3 is TGTGCCAGCAAGACCTACCTAGAAACGCAGTATTTT.